This entry lists 21 T cell receptor beta chains sequenced from one sample in a study of blood T cell repertoires in COVID-19. Method: immunoSEQ multiplex PCR; TCRdb's copy keeps in-frame clones and lacks some. The sample carries 150,000 to 200,000 clones, around 90% recorded once. The material sequenced was peripheral blood. The origin of the receptors is a middle-aged man with active or convalescent COVID-19.

The chain carries TRBV7-2 and TRBJ2-5; TRBD2 matches 7 bases. Germline CDR1 is SGHTA and CDR2 is FQGNSA. The V and J ends lost 8 bases and 1 base, in that order; junction bases with no gene match: 4. The CDR3 totals 13 residues. The CDR3 coding sequence is TGTGCCAGCGGGGGGGTCCGCCAAGAGACCCAGTACTTC. Its protein product is CASGGVRQETQYF.

In the case of this clone: Other DNA sequences from this sample encode an identical CDR3 as well. The chain is built from TRBV9 and TRBJ1-5; D is unclear. The V and J ends lost 0 bases and 0 bases respectively, with 7 bases between them. This CDR3 comprises 15 residues. CDR1 SGDLS and CDR2 YYNGEE come from the germline V gene. The DNA for the CDR3 is TGTGCCAGCAGCGTAGGAGGGCTTAGCAATCAGCCCCAGCATTTT. Protein product: CASSVGGLSNQPQHF.

The rearrangement joins TRBV5-1 to TRBJ2-5, with TRBD1 matching over 10 bases. The CDR3 runs 16 residues. Germline lookup yields CDR1 SGHRS and CDR2 YFSETQ. V shed 4 bases, J shed 2 bases, and the junction held 8 bases outside the gene matches. The CDR3 reads CASSHSGQGDQETQYF. For the CDR3, the DNA is TGCGCCAGCAGCCACTCTGGACAGGGGGATCAAGAGACCCAGTACTTC.

The gene calls are TRBV3-1 (or the pseudogene TRBV3-2) and TRBJ2-5; D may be TRBD2 (5 bases). Trimming cost V 5 bases and J 2 bases, with 15 bases left between them. The CDR3 totals 15 residues. In germline, CDR1 is LGHDT, CDR2 YNNKEL (reference sequence). The CDR3 sequence is CASSITSGGQETQYF. The CDR3 DNA sequence: TGTGCCAGCAGCATTACTAGTGGTGGACAAGAGACCCAGTACTTC.

The V and J genes are TRBV24-1 and TRBJ2-2, with TRBD1 identical over 10 bases. Per germline, CDR1 KGHDR and CDR2 SFDVKD. J was trimmed by 5 bases and V by 4 bases; bases with no gene match: 6. The CDR3 totals 16 residues. CDR3 nucleotides: TGTGCCACCAGTGACTGGGACAGGGGAGGAACCGGGGAGCTGTTTTTT. As protein: CATSDWDRGGTGELFF.

This chain connects TRBV11-2 to TRBJ1-2; TRBD1 is a possible D gene (5 bases). Germline V gene data show CDR1 as SGHAT and CDR2 as FQNNGV. The V gene lost 6 bases and the J gene lost 6 bases, with 11 bases spanning the gap. The CDR3 covers 12 residues. The CDR3 coding sequence is TGTGCCAGCAGTTCTGACAGCGATGGCTACACCTTC. It is translated as CASSSDSDGYTF.

The chain carries TRBV4-3 and TRBJ1-2, with D perhaps TRBD1 (5 bases). CDR1 and CDR2 (germline): LGHNA, YSLEER. This CDR3 contains 15 residues. V shed 2 bases and J shed 6 bases, with 16 bases lying between them. The CDR3 bases are TGCGCCAGCAGCCAACGTCTCGTGGGGCGGAATGGCTACACCTTC. Protein product: CASSQRLVGRNGYTF.

The chain carries TRBV6-1 and TRBJ2-7, with D possibly being TRBD1 (6 bases). The V gene lost 2 bases and the J gene lost 4 bases, with 12 bases spanning the gap. The CDR3 consists of 14 residues. Germline V gene sequence: CDR1 MNHNS, CDR2 SASEGT. The CDR3 DNA is TGTGCCAGCAGTGAACGGGACACAGGATACGAGCAGTACTTC. Amino acid sequence: CASSERDTGYEQYF.

This sequence joins TRBV11-3 and TRBJ2-7; the match to TRBD1 covers 9 bases. V trimming: 5 bases; J trimming: 6 bases; junction bases outside the gene matches: 11. Per the germline V gene, CDR1 is SGHNT and CDR2 is YENEEA. The CDR3 covers 15 residues. Written as DNA, the CDR3 is TGTGCCAGCAGCCCTACCGGGACAGGGCTAGGCGAGCAGTACTTC. It is translated as CASSPTGTGLGEQYF.

The chain uses TRBV30 and TRBJ2-5; 7 bases map to TRBD2. The CDR3 has 13 residues. The germline V gene has CDR1 GTSNPN and CDR2 SVGIG (reference sequence). With V trimmed by 2 bases and J by 4 bases, 4 bases remained unmatched. CDR3 nucleotides: TGTGCCTGGAGTAAGGGAGGGCCAGAGACCCAGTACTTC. Residues: CAWSKGGPETQYF.

This sequence joins TRBV10-1 and TRBJ1-1, with D possibly being TRBD1 (5 bases). V shed 8 bases and J shed 3 bases, with 25 bases lying between them. The CDR3 is 17 amino acids. The V gene's germline CDR1 is WNHNN and CDR2 SYGVQD (reference sequence). CDR3 region: CASEGGEGVKDDTEAFF. The DNA of the CDR3 is TGCGCCAGCGAGGGCGGGGAAGGGGTAAAGGATGACACTGAAGCTTTCTTT.

This chain connects TRBV5-8 to TRBJ1-4; D remains ambiguous. Germline V gives CDR1 SGHTS, CDR2 YDEGEE. The CDR3 contains 15 residues. V was cut by 0 bases and J by 5 bases, with 11 bases left in between. The CDR3 is CASSLGYRSNEKLFF. DNA of the CDR3: TGTGCCAGCAGCTTGGGTTACAGAAGCAATGAAAAACTGTTTTTT.

CDR3 nucleotides: TGTGCCACCAGTGATCCGGGACAGCTGAACACCGGGGAGCTGTTTTTT. Translated, it gives CATSDPGQLNTGELFF. The chain combines TRBV24-1 with TRBJ2-2, with TRBD1 identical over 7 bases. The CDR3 spans 16 residues. V shed 3 bases, J shed 1 base, and the junction held 4 bases outside the gene matches. Per germline, CDR1 KGHDR and CDR2 SFDVKD.

This chain uses TRBV19 with TRBJ2-3; 9 bases match TRBD2. Germline V gene lookup returns CDR1 LNHDA and CDR2 SQIVND (reference sequence). The CDR3 sequence is 18 residues long. V lost 6 bases and J lost 0; bases outside the gene matches: 13. Here the CDR3 DNA reads TGTGCCAGTAGCTTTAGCGGGAGACCGTACGCTAGCACAGATACGCAGTATTTT. Encoded protein: CASSFSGRPYASTDTQYF.

The J gene is TRBJ1-5, the V gene TRBV4-1; D possibly corresponds to TRBD1 (6 bases). This CDR3 is 14 amino acids long. In germline, CDR1 is MGHRA, CDR2 YSYEKL. The V gene lost 0 bases and the J gene lost 8 bases, with 11 bases spanning the gap. The CDR3 here is CASSQETGREPQHF. The CDR3 DNA sequence: TGCGCCAGCAGCCAAGAAACAGGGCGGGAGCCCCAGCATTTT.

The chain uses TRBV7-3 and TRBJ1-6; D is possibly TRBD1 (5 bases). Per germline, CDR1 SGHTA and CDR2 FQGTGA. Trimming removed 3 bases from V and 7 bases from J, with 10 bases in between. This CDR3 is built from 14 residues. The CDR3 DNA follows: TGTGCCAGCAGCTTCGGGGCGGGGAATTCACCCCTCCACTTT. It specifies CASSFGAGNSPLHF.

The chain is built from TRBV2 and TRBJ1-6; no definite D call. Germline assignment: CDR1 SNHLY and CDR2 FYNNEI. The V gene lost 1 base and the J gene lost 5 bases, with 9 bases spanning the gap. The CDR3 contains 15 residues. CDR3 coding DNA: TGTGCCAGCAGTGAAGTTTTTTCGGATAATTCACCCCTCCACTTT. Amino acid sequence: CASSEVFSDNSPLHF.

The chain is built from TRBV3-1 (or the pseudogene TRBV3-2) and TRBJ1-1; D is perhaps TRBD1 (5 bases). Germline CDR1 reads LGHDT; CDR2 reads YNNKEL (reference sequence). The CDR3 is 16 residues long. Trimming took 4 bases from V and 4 from J, leaving 19 bases between them. CDR3 loop: CASSPPFSLGGTEAFF. CDR3 in DNA: TGTGCCAGCAGCCCCCCATTTTCTCTGGGGGGCACTGAAGCTTTCTTT.

This clone showed up just once. The chain combines TRBV10-3 with TRBJ2-1; the match to TRBD2 covers 10 bases. V lost 6 bases, J lost 2 bases, and 1 base stayed unmatched. The germline V gene encodes CDR1 ENHRY and CDR2 SYGVKD. The CDR3 is 14 amino acids. For the CDR3, the DNA is TGTGCCATCAGAACTAGCGGGGCCTACAATGAGCAGTTCTTC. Translating gives CAIRTSGAYNEQFF.

This chain connects TRBV29-1 to TRBJ1-1, with TRBD1 matching 7 bases. Germline V lookup: CDR1 SQVTM, CDR2 ANQGSEA. With 6 bases clipped from V and 1 base from J, the junction kept 5 bases outside the gene matches. This CDR3 comprises 13 residues. CDR3 coding DNA: TGCAGCGTGACACAGGGGTGGAACACTGAAGCTTTCTTT. Translation: CSVTQGWNTEAFF. The whole variable domain, filled in from reference TRBV29-1 and TRBJ1-1, reads SAVISQKPSRDICQRGTSLTIQCQVDSQVTMMFWYRQQPGQSLTLIATANQGSEATYESGFVIDKFPISRPNLTFSTLTVSNMSPEDSSIYLCSVTQGWNTEAFFGQGTRLTVV.

The rearrangement links TRBV19 to TRBJ1-6; D ambiguous. CDR1 and CDR2 (germline): LNHDA, SQIVND (reference sequence). V lost 4 bases to trimming and J lost 0 bases, with 10 bases between them. This CDR3 has 16 amino acids. The CDR3 here is CASSSHTSSYNSPLHF. The CDR3 DNA follows: TGTGCCAGTAGTAGCCATACGAGCTCCTATAATTCACCCCTCCACTTT. The variable domain in full, with the rest retrieved from reference TRBV19 and TRBJ1-6, is DGGITQSPKYLFRKEGQNVTLSCEQNLNHDAMYWYRQDPGQGLRLIYYSQIVNDFQKGDIAEGYSVSREKKESFPLTVTSAQKNPTAFYLCASSSHTSSYNSPLHFGNGTRLTVT.